One and the same sample provided the 25 T cell receptor beta chains below, sequenced in a study of cytomegalovirus exposure and HLA in healthy donors. Measured with immunoSEQ multiplex PCR; TCRdb has only the in-frame clones, and not every one. The sample consists of roughly 70,000 clones, roughly 90% of them appearing once. What was sequenced was PBMCs. The source is a woman aged 18-29 years in good health and CMV-seropositive.

The chain couples TRBV6-4 to TRBJ2-6; D might be TRBD1 (5 bases). Germline lookup yields CDR1 MRHNA and CDR2 SNTAGT. The CDR3 is 16 residues long. Trimming removed 0 bases from V and 0 bases from J, with 6 bases in between. The CDR3 DNA is TGTGCCAGCAGTGACTCAAGGGGCTCTGGGGCCAACGTCCTGACTTTC. Protein: CASSDSRGSGANVLTF.

The chain couples TRBV5-1 to TRBJ2-5; possibly TRBD1 for D (6 bases). V dropped 5 bases and J dropped 1 base, with 15 bases sitting between them. The CDR3 sequence is 15 residues long. Germline values: CDR1 SGHRS, CDR2 YFSETQ. CDR3: CASSTGSGRQETQYF. CDR3 bases: TGCGCCAGCAGTACAGGGTCTGGCCGCCAAGAGACCCAGTACTTC.

The chain combines TRBV4-1 with TRBJ2-2, with TRBD2 as a possible D gene (6 bases). Germline assignment: CDR1 MGHRA and CDR2 YSYEKL. CDR3 length equals 16 residues. The germline V and J ends were trimmed by 2 bases and 0 bases, with 10 bases remaining between them. CDR3 bases: TGCGCCAGCAGCCAAAAAGGAGGGGCGAACACCGGGGAGCTGTTTTTT. Amino acids: CASSQKGGANTGELFF.

The chain recombines TRBV10-3 with TRBJ2-5; 9 bases are a match to TRBD1. CDR1 and CDR2 (germline): ENHRY, SYGVKD. Trimming removed 5 bases from V and 4 bases from J; junction bases left unmatched: 5. CDR3 length equals 14 residues. CDR3 region: CAISNRGPGETQYF. DNA of the CDR3: TGTGCCATCAGTAACAGGGGGCCGGGAGAGACCCAGTACTTC.

The chain employs TRBV20-1 and TRBJ1-3, with no clear D. V lost 5 bases and J 8 bases, leaving 10 bases between the germline ends. Germline values: CDR1 DFQATT, CDR2 SNEGSKA (reference sequence). This CDR3 has 11 amino acids. The CDR3 DNA is TGCAGTGCTGCACGGGGAGACACCATATATTTT. Residues: CSAARGDTIYF.

This rearrangement joins TRBV20-1 to TRBJ2-7; 7 bases match TRBD1. The V segment lost 6 bases and the J segment 8 bases; nucleotides outside the gene matches: 7. The CDR3 consists of 11 residues. Looked up from germline, CDR1 is DFQATT and CDR2 is SNEGSKA (reference sequence). CDR3 loop: CSAPSGQQQYF. CDR3 coding DNA: TGCAGTGCCCCCTCGGGACAGCAGCAGTACTTC.

The chain is built from TRBV30 and TRBJ2-3; tentatively, D is TRBD1 (5 bases). Germline loops: CDR1 GTSNPN, CDR2 SVGIG (reference sequence). Trimming removed 3 bases at V and 2 bases at J, with 18 bases between. CDR3 length: 16 residues. The CDR3 reads CAWSRPTGPATDTQYF. The CDR3, as DNA: TGTGCCTGGAGCCGACCTACAGGACCCGCCACAGATACGCAGTATTTT. Full variable domain (outside the CDR3, taken from reference TRBV30 and TRBJ2-3): SQTIHQWPATLVQPVGSPLSLECTVEGTSNPNLYWYRQAAGRGLQLLFYSVGIGQISSEVPQNLSASRPQDRQFILSSKKLLLSDSGFYLCAWSRPTGPATDTQYFGPGTRLTVL.

This clone was seen a handful of times. The sample contains more than one DNA sequence encoding this CDR3. V usage is TRBV4-3 and J usage is TRBJ2-2; 7 nucleotides agree with TRBD2. The V and J ends lost 0 bases and 6 bases, in that order; junction bases with no gene match: 4. Germline V lookup: CDR1 LGHNA, CDR2 YSLEER. CDR3 length equals 15 residues. The CDR3 loop is CASSQETGGAGELFF. The CDR3 nucleotides are TGCGCCAGCAGCCAAGAAACGGGGGGAGCCGGGGAGCTGTTTTTT.

The chain is built from TRBV7-6 and TRBJ2-5, with a possible D match to TRBD2 (7 bases). CDR3 length: 14 amino acids. Trimming cost V 5 bases and J 5 bases, with 15 bases left between them. Germline CDR1 SGHVS, CDR2 FNYEAQ. CDR3 sequence: CASSPAGAKETQYF. The DNA for the CDR3 is TGTGCCAGCAGCCCGGCGGGGGCAAAGGAGACCCAGTACTTC. Complete variable domain (other parts from reference TRBV7-6 and TRBJ2-5): GAGVSQSPRYKVTKRGQDVALRCDPISGHVSLYWYRQALGQGPEFLTYFNYEAQQDKSGLPNDRFSAERPEGSISTLTIQRTEQRDSAMYRCASSPAGAKETQYFGPGTRLLVL.

This clone showed up just a few times. The J gene is TRBJ1-5, the V gene TRBV6-6; D gene unclear. Trimming removed 5 bases from V and 3 bases from J, with 11 bases in between. Germline loops: CDR1 MNHNY, CDR2 SVGAGI (reference sequence). The CDR3 has 14 residues. The CDR3: CASSDQAINQPQHF. Written as DNA, the CDR3 is TGTGCCAGCAGTGACCAGGCGATCAATCAGCCCCAGCATTTT.

The chain couples TRBV28 to TRBJ2-7, with 7 bases identical to TRBD2. The germline gives CDR1 MDHEN, CDR2 SYDVKM. The V and J ends lost 5 bases and 6 bases, in that order; junction bases with no gene match: 7. CDR3 length equals 13 residues. Written as DNA, the CDR3 is TGTGCCAGCAGTGGCGGGGGTAGGGCCGAGCAGTACTTC. Translating it yields CASSGGGRAEQYF. Filled out from reference TRBV28 and TRBJ2-7, the complete variable domain reads DVKVTQSSRYLVKRTGEKVFLECVQDMDHENMFWYRQDPGLGLRLIYFSYDVKMKEKGDIPEGYSVSREKKERFSLILESASTNQTSMYLCASSGGGRAEQYFGPGTRLTVT.

The CDR3 loop reads CASSVSGGLVQFF. The DNA of the CDR3 is TGTGCCAGCAGCGTTAGCGGGGGTTTGGTTCAGTTCTTC. The rearrangement links TRBV9 to TRBJ2-1; 9 nucleotides agree with TRBD2. The CDR3 extends over 13 amino acids. Germline V gene lookup returns CDR1 SGDLS and CDR2 YYNGEE. The V gene end was trimmed by 2 bases and the J gene end by 13 bases; junction bases not matched to a gene: 7.

V usage is TRBV18 and J usage is TRBJ1-4, with 7 nucleotides matching TRBD1. The J segment lost 4 bases and the V segment lost 3 bases, leaving 8 bases of the junction unmatched. From germline, CDR1 is KGHSH and CDR2 LQKENI. The CDR3 has 16 residues. The CDR3 loop reads CASSPNRQGGNEKLFF. The CDR3 bases are TGTGCCAGCTCACCGAACCGACAGGGAGGTAATGAAAAACTGTTTTTT.

The sample holds one count of this clone. The rearrangement joins TRBV6-6 to TRBJ2-5; 8 nucleotides line up with TRBD2. The ends lost 5 bases at V and 4 bases at J; junction bases unmatched: 3. The CDR3 spans 13 residues. Germline V gene data show CDR1 as MNHNY and CDR2 as SVGAGI (reference sequence). The CDR3 coding sequence is TGTGCCAGCAGTGCCAGCGGGGGAGAGACCCAGTACTTC. It encodes CASSASGGETQYF.

This chain connects TRBV27 to TRBJ2-7; 8 nucleotides match TRBD1. Germline V gene sequence: CDR1 MNHEY, CDR2 SMNVEV (reference sequence). J gave up 1 base and V 3 bases, and 5 bases lay outside the gene matches. The length of the CDR3 is 15 residues. CDR3 region: CASSFSDRGSYEQYF. The DNA for the CDR3 is TGTGCCAGCAGTTTTTCTGACAGGGGATCCTACGAGCAGTACTTC.

The chain has TRBV27 and TRBJ2-7, with D perhaps matching TRBD1 (5 bases). The CDR3 covers 13 residues. Per germline, CDR1 MNHEY and CDR2 SMNVEV (reference sequence). V lost 3 bases and J 6 bases, leaving 12 bases between the germline ends. CDR3 region: CASSFSGLGEQYF. CDR3 nucleotide sequence: TGTGCCAGCAGTTTTTCAGGGCTGGGCGAGCAGTACTTC.

V is TRBV7-7 and J is TRBJ1-5, with 7 bases lining up with TRBD1. Germline lookup yields CDR1 SSHAT and CDR2 FNYEAQ (reference sequence). The CDR3 is 14 residues long. This CDR3 is CARTGPLQDQPQHF. The CDR3 DNA reads as TGTGCTAGGACAGGTCCCTTACAGGATCAGCCCCAGCATTTT. The full variable domain, its missing parts supplied by reference TRBV7-7 and TRBJ1-5, is GAGVSQSPRYKVTKRGQDVTLRCDPISSHATLYWYQQALGQGPEFLTYFNYEAQPDKSGLPSDRFSAERPEGSISTLTIQRTEQRDSAMYRCARTGPLQDQPQHFGDGTRLSIL.

This clone occurred once. The V gene is TRBV29-1, the J gene TRBJ1-1; no clear D gene. The CDR3 extends over 13 amino acids. V was shortened by 6 bases and J by 1 base, with 12 bases between the two germline ends. Germline V gene data show CDR1 as SQVTM and CDR2 as ANQGSEA. CDR3 coding DNA: TGCAGCGTGCAACACCTCCCGAACACTGAAGCTTTCTTT. Its translation is CSVQHLPNTEAFF.

The rearrangement links TRBV30 to TRBJ2-3; TRBD1 might be the D (5 bases). This CDR3 comprises 16 residues. With 0 bases removed from V and 3 bases from J, the gap between germline ends came to 16 bases. Looked up from germline, CDR1 is GTSNPN and CDR2 is SVGIG (reference sequence). CDR3 residues: CAWSVPTGAGTDTQYF. CDR3 nucleotides: TGTGCCTGGAGTGTACCGACGGGCGCAGGGACAGATACGCAGTATTTT.

This rearrangement joins TRBV2 to TRBJ1-2; 11 bases are a match to TRBD1. V shed 5 bases and J 4 bases; nucleotides not matched to a gene: 6. CDR3 size: 15 residues. Germline V gene sequence: CDR1 SNHLY, CDR2 FYNNEI. CDR3 loop: CASSSDRGRGYGYTF. CDR3 coding DNA: TGTGCCAGCAGTTCGGACAGGGGGCGGGGCTATGGCTACACCTTC.

This chain links TRBV25-1 with TRBJ2-5, with a weak D call TRBD2 (5 bases). Germline assignment: CDR1 MGHDK and CDR2 SYGVNS. The CDR3 spans 15 residues. Trimming cost V 1 base and J 1 base, with 10 bases left between them. CDR3: CASSEWRGPQETQYF. In nucleotides, the CDR3 is TGTGCCAGCAGTGAATGGCGCGGGCCCCAAGAGACCCAGTACTTC.

This clone was detected only once. The V call is TRBV28, the J call TRBJ1-5, with D uncertain. Trimming left V 11 bases short and J 8 bases short, with 19 bases between. Looked up from germline, CDR1 is MDHEN and CDR2 is SYDVKM. CDR3 length: 13 residues. The CDR3 nucleotides are TGTGCCTCACTCGAGGGTGGTAAAGAGCCCCAGCATTTT. Its translation: CASLEGGKEPQHF. Filled out from reference TRBV28 and TRBJ1-5, the complete variable domain reads DVKVTQSSRYLVKRTGEKVFLECVQDMDHENMFWYRQDPGLGLRLIYFSYDVKMKEKGDIPEGYSVSREKKERFSLILESASTNQTSMYLCASLEGGKEPQHFGDGTRLSIL.

This sequence joins TRBV5-1 and TRBJ1-6; unclear D gene. Germline V gives CDR1 SGHRS, CDR2 YFSETQ. The CDR3 runs 15 residues. Trimming shortened V by 0 bases and J by 10 bases, and 14 bases separated the two germline ends. The CDR3 DNA sequence: TGCGCCAGCAGCTTGGCCGAAGGTTCGGGGTCACCCCTCCACTTT. Amino acid sequence: CASSLAEGSGSPLHF.

The chain joins TRBV4-1 to TRBJ1-2; D may be TRBD1 (6 bases). Germline-derived CDR1 and CDR2 are MGHRA and YSYEKL. This CDR3 region has 17 residues. Between the trimmed V and J ends, which lost 1 base and 3 bases, there was a span of 18 bases. CDR3: CASSQVVGGLTDYGYTF. The CDR3 nucleotides are TGCGCCAGCAGCCAAGTTGTGGGGGGGCTAACGGACTATGGCTACACCTTC.

The chain has TRBV6-1 and TRBJ2-7, with TRBD1 matching over 9 bases. V lost 1 base, J lost 4 bases, and 5 bases stayed unmatched. Germline loops: CDR1 MNHNS, CDR2 SASEGT. The CDR3 sequence is 15 residues long. For the CDR3, the DNA is TGTGCCAGCAGTGAAGTGACAGGGGGGATATACGAGCAGTACTTC. It yields the protein CASSEVTGGIYEQYF.